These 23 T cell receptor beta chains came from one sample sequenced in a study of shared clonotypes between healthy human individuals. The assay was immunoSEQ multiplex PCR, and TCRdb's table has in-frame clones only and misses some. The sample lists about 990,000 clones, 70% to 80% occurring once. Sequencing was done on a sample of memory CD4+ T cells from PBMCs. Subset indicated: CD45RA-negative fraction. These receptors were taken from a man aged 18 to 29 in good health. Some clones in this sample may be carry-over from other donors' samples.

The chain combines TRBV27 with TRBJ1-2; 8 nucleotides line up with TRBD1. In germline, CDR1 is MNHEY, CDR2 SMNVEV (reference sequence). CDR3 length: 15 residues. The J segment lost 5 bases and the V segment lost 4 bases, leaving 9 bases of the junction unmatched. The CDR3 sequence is CASSSPRTGPYGYTF. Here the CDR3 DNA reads TGTGCCAGCAGTTCCCCCCGGACAGGGCCGTATGGCTACACCTTC.

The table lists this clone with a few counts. DNA for the CDR3: TGTGCCAGCGAAGAATCTGGAAACACCATATATTTT. It encodes CASEESGNTIYF. V is TRBV2 and J is TRBJ1-3; no reliable D call. CDR3 length: 12 amino acids. V dropped 8 bases and J dropped 1 base, with 6 bases sitting between them. Germline loops: CDR1 SNHLY, CDR2 FYNNEI.

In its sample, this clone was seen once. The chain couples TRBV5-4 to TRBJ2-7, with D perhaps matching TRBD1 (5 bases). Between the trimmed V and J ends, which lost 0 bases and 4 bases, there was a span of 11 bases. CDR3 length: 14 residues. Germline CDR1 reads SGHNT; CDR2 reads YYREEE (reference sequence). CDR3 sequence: CASSLEARVYEQYF. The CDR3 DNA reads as TGTGCCAGCAGCTTGGAAGCCAGGGTGTACGAGCAGTACTTC.

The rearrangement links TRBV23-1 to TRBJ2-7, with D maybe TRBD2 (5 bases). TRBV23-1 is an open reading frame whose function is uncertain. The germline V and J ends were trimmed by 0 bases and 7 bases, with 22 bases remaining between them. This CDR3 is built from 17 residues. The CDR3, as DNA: TGCGCCAGCAGTCAATCGGGTGAAGCGGAGCCTTCAGTGGAGCAGTACTTC. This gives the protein CASSQSGEAEPSVEQYF.

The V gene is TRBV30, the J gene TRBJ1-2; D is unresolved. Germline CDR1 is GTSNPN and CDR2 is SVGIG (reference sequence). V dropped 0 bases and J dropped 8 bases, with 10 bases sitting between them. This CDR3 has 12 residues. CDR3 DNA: TGTGCCTGGAGTGTACTGGTCGGGGGCTACACCTTC. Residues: CAWSVLVGGYTF.

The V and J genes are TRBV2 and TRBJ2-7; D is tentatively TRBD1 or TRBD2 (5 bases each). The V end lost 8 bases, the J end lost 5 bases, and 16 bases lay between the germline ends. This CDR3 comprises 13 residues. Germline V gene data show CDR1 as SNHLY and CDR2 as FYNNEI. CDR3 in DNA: TGTGCCAGCGACATCACGGGGCGCGACGAGCAGTACTTC. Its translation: CASDITGRDEQYF.

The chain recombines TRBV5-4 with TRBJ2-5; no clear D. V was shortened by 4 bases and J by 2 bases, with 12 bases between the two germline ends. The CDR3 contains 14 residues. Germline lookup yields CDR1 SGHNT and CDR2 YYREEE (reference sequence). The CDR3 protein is CASSPSWGQETQYF. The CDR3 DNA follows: TGTGCCAGCAGCCCAAGCTGGGGACAAGAGACCCAGTACTTC.

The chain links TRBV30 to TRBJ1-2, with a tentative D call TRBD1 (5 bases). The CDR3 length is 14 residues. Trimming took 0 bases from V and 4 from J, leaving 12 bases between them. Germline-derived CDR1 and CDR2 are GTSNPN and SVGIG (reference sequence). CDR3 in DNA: TGTGCCTGGAGTGTACCTGGACATCTCTATGGCTACACCTTC. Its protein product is CAWSVPGHLYGYTF.

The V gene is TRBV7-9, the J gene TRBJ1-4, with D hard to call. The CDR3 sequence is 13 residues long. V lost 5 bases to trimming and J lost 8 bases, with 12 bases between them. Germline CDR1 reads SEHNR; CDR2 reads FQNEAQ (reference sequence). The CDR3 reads CASSIRADEKLFF. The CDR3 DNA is TGTGCCAGCAGCATCCGGGCTGACGAAAAACTGTTTTTT.

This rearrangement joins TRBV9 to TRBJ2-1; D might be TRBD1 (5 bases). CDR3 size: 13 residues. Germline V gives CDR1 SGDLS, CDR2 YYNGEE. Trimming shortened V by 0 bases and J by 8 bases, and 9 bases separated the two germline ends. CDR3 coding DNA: TGTGCCAGCAGCGTAGAGGGGTGGTATGAGCAGTTCTTC. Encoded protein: CASSVEGWYEQFF.

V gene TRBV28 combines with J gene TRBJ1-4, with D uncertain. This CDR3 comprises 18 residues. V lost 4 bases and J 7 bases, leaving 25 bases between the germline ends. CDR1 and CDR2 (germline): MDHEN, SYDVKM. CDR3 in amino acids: CASSSNRVSRWWGEKLFF. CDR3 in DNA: TGTGCCAGCAGTTCCAACCGGGTGTCACGGTGGTGGGGTGAAAAACTGTTTTTT.

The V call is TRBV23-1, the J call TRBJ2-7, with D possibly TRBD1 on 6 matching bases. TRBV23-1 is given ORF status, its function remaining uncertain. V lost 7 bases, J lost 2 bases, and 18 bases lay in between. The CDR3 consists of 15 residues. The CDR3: CASNIRQEGTYEQYF. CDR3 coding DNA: TGCGCCAGCAACATCAGACAGGAAGGGACCTACGAGCAGTACTTC.

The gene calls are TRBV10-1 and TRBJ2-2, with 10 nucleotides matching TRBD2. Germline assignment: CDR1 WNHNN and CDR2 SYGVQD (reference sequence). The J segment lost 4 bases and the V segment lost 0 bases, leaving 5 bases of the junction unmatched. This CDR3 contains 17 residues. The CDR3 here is CASSESGLAGVTGELFF. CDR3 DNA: TGCGCCAGCAGTGAGTCAGGGCTAGCGGGAGTCACCGGGGAGCTGTTTTTT.

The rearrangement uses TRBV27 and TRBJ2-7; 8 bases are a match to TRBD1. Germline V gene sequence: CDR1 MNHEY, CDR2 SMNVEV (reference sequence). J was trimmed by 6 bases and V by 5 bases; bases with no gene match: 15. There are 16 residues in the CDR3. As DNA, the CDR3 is TGTGCCAGCAGTGCCCCCAGCCGACAGGGGAAGATCGAGCAGTACTTC. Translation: CASSAPSRQGKIEQYF.

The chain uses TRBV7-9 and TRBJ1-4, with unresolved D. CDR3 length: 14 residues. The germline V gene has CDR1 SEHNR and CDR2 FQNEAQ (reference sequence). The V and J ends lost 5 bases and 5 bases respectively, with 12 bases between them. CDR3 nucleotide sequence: TGTGCCAGCAGCAAGGACCTAGCGAATGAAAAACTGTTTTTT. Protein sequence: CASSKDLANEKLFF.

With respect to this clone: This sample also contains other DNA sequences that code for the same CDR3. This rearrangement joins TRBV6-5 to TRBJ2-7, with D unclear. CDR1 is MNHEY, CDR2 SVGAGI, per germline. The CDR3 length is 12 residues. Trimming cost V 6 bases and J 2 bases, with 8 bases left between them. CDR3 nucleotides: TGTGCCAGCAGGGGCAGCACCTACGAGCAGTACTTC. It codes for CASRGSTYEQYF.

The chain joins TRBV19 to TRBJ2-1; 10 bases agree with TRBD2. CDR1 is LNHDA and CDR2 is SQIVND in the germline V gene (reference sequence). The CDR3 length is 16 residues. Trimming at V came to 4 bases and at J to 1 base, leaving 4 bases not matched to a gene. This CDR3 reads CASSKGSGRSYNEQFF. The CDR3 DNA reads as TGTGCCAGTAGTAAGGGTAGCGGGAGGTCCTACAATGAGCAGTTCTTC. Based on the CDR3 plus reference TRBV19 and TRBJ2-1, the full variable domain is DGGITQSPKYLFRKEGQNVTLSCEQNLNHDAMYWYRQDPGQGLRLIYYSQIVNDFQKGDIAEGYSVSREKKESFPLTVTSAQKNPTAFYLCASSKGSGRSYNEQFFGPGTRLTVL.

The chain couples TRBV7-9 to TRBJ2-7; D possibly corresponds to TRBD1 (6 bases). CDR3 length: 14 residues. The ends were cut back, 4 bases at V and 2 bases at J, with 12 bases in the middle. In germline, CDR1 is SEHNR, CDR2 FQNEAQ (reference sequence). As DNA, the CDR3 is TGTGCCAGCAGCTCCGGGACAACAACCTACGAGCAGTACTTC. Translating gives CASSSGTTTYEQYF.

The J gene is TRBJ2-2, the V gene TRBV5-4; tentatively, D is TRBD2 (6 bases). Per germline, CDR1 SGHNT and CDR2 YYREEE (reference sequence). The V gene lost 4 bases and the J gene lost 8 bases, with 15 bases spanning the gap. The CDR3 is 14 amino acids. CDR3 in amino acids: CASSPPGTLGELFF. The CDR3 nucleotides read TGTGCCAGCAGCCCGCCTGGGACTTTAGGGGAGCTGTTTTTT.

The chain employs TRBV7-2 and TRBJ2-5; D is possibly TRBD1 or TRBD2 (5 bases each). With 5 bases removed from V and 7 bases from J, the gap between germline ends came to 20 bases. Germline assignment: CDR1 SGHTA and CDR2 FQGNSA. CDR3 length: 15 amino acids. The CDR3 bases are TGTGCCAGCAGCCCAACGGGACCCCAGTTAGGGACCCAGTACTTC. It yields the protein CASSPTGPQLGTQYF. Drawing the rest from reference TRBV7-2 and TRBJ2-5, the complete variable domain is GAGVSQSPSNKVTEKGKDVELRCDPISGHTALYWYRQSLGQGLEFLIYFQGNSAPDKSGLPSDRFSAERTGGSVSTLTIQRTQQEDSAVYLCASSPTGPQLGTQYFGPGTRLLVL.

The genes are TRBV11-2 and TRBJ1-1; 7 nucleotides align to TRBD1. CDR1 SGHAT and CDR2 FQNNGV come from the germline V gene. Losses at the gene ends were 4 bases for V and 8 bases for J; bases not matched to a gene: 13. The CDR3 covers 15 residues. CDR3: CASSSATGTAKEAFF. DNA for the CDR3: TGTGCCAGCAGCTCAGCAACCGGGACAGCAAAAGAAGCTTTCTTT.

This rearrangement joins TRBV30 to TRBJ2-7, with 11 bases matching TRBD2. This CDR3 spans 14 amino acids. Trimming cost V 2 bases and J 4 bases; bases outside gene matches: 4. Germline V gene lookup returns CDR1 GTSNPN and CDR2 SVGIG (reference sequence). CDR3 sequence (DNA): TGTGCCTGGAGTAAACTAGCGGGAGTGTACGAGCAGTACTTC. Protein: CAWSKLAGVYEQYF.

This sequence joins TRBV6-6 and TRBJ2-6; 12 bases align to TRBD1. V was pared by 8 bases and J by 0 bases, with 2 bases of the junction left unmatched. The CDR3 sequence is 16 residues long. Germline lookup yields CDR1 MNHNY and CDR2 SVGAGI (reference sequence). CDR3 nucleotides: TGTGCCAGCGGGGACAGGGGGCCCTCTGGGGCCAACGTCCTGACTTTC. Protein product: CASGDRGPSGANVLTF.